This passage covers 26 T cell receptor beta chains from one sample sequenced in a study of OX40 agonist ivuxolimab in advanced cancers. The protocol was immunoSEQ multiplex PCR, while the TCRdb copy is restricted to in-frame clones and leaves out a portion. This table has around 50,000 clones, 80% to 90% appearing once. The specimen was CD4+ or CD8+ T cells sorted from blood, collected in a trial of the OX40 agonist ivuxolimab. Receptor source: an adult with an advanced solid tumor such as melanoma, head and neck, liver or kidney cancer.

The V call is TRBV30, the J call TRBJ2-3; D might be TRBD1 (5 bases). The length of the CDR3 is 11 residues. Per the germline V gene, CDR1 is GTSNPN and CDR2 is SVGIG (reference sequence). Trimming removed 6 bases from V and 4 bases from J, with 8 bases in between. Here the CDR3 DNA reads TGTGCCTGTGGCAGGGCAGATACGCAGTATTTT. Its translation is CACGRADTQYF.

This clone was detected once. This chain joins TRBV28 and TRBJ2-7; 9 nucleotides align to TRBD2. V lost 2 bases and J lost 5; bases outside the gene matches: 10. This CDR3 is built from 16 residues. Per germline, CDR1 MDHEN and CDR2 SYDVKM. The CDR3 nucleotides read TGTGCCAGCAGTTTAATCAGGAGCGGGGGGCTCAACGAGCAGTACTTC. It encodes CASSLIRSGGLNEQYF.

The V call is TRBV1, the J call TRBJ2-2; the table names TRBD2, a call not compared with the DNA. TRBV1 is flagged as a pseudogene. The CDR3 covers 16 residues. The CDR3 DNA reads TGCACCAGCAGCCAAGCCAGCGGAGTGAACACCGGGGAGCTGTTTTTT. It is translated as CTSSQASGVNTGELFF.

This clone has just one count. V gene TRBV7-3 combines with J gene TRBJ1-1; TRBD1 aligns across 7 bases. CDR1 and CDR2 (germline): SGHTA, FQGTGA. CDR3 length: 13 amino acids. V trimming: 9 bases; J trimming: 4 bases; junction bases outside the gene matches: 8. CDR3 bases: TGTGCCAGTAGCACAGGGGTCGGCACTGAAGCTTTCTTT. Amino acids: CASSTGVGTEAFF.

CDR3 nucleotide sequence: TGTGCCAGCTCACCCCGAGACGAATCATACTACTATGGCTACACCTTC. It translates to CASSPRDESYYYGYTF. V usage is TRBV18 and J usage is TRBJ1-2; no reliable D call. Per the germline V gene, CDR1 is KGHSH and CDR2 is LQKENI. The CDR3 is made up of 16 amino acids. Trimming took off 3 bases at V and 3 bases at J, with 17 bases between the two ends.

This sequence joins TRBV5-1 and TRBJ1-4; 8 nucleotides line up with TRBD1. This CDR3 spans 15 amino acids. Germline values: CDR1 SGHRS, CDR2 YFSETQ. With 5 bases clipped from V and 4 bases from J, the junction kept 7 bases outside the gene matches. CDR3 sequence (DNA): TGCGCCAGCAGGGGACAGGCGTTGAATAATGAAAAACTGTTTTTT. It specifies CASRGQALNNEKLFF.

The chain combines TRBV7-2 with TRBJ2-7; possibly TRBD2 for D (6 bases). The germline gives CDR1 SGHTA, CDR2 FQGNSA. Trimming pared 0 bases from V and 1 base from J, leaving 7 bases between. The CDR3 totals 14 residues. CDR3 protein: CASSLAGGSYEQYF. In DNA, the CDR3 is TGTGCCAGCAGCTTAGCGGGGGGATCCTACGAGCAGTACTTC.

The rearrangement joins TRBV7-9 to TRBJ2-7; the D gene is possibly TRBD1 (5 bases). The germline V gene encodes CDR1 SEHNR and CDR2 FQNEAQ (reference sequence). The CDR3 is 12 residues long. V lost 6 bases and J lost 4, with 10 bases in between. The CDR3 loop is CASSSRGYEQYF. The CDR3, as DNA: TGTGCCAGCAGTTCTAGGGGTTACGAGCAGTACTTC.

The chain uses TRBV11-2 and TRBJ2-1, with TRBD1 matching over 8 bases. J lost 4 bases, V lost 5 bases, and 7 bases had no gene match. The CDR3 consists of 15 residues. The V gene's germline CDR1 is SGHAT and CDR2 FQNNGV. CDR3 coding DNA: TGTGCCAGCAGCCCCCAGGGGGCGGAATACAATGAGCAGTTCTTC. Translating gives CASSPQGAEYNEQFF.

The rearrangement joins TRBV6-5 to TRBJ2-2, with D perhaps matching TRBD2 (5 bases). Germline loops: CDR1 MNHEY, CDR2 SVGAGI. V shed 0 bases and J shed 6 bases, with 14 bases lying between them. The CDR3 contains 16 residues. The CDR3: CASSYSVAGLAGELFF. The CDR3 DNA reads TGTGCCAGCAGTTACTCTGTTGCGGGTCTAGCCGGGGAGCTGTTTTTT.

V is TRBV28 and J is TRBJ2-1, with TRBD1 identical over 9 bases. J lost 4 bases, V lost 3 bases, and 10 bases had no gene match. This CDR3 is built from 17 residues. CDR1 is MDHEN and CDR2 is SYDVKM in the germline V gene. The CDR3 nucleotides are TGTGCCAGCAGTTTGGCCCCGGACAGGGGACCTTACAATGAGCAGTTCTTC. Amino acids: CASSLAPDRGPYNEQFF.

The chain combines TRBV28 with TRBJ2-1; 9 bases line up with TRBD2. The CDR3 is made up of 16 amino acids. Looked up from germline, CDR1 is MDHEN and CDR2 is SYDVKM. With 8 bases clipped from V and 7 bases from J, the junction kept 15 bases outside the gene matches. The CDR3 loop reads CASGAASGAPGNEQFF. CDR3 DNA: TGTGCCAGCGGTGCGGCTAGCGGGGCCCCTGGGAATGAGCAGTTCTTC.

V is TRBV29-1 and J is TRBJ1-2; TRBD1 might be the D (5 bases). Per the germline V gene, CDR1 is SQVTM and CDR2 is ANQGSEA. The germline V and J ends were trimmed by 2 bases and 1 base, with 14 bases remaining between them. The CDR3 spans 15 residues. As DNA, the CDR3 is TGCAGCGTTGAAAAAGCGGGGGAAAATAACTATGGCTACACCTTC. Its translation is CSVEKAGENNYGYTF.

The chain carries TRBV5-6 and TRBJ1-2; D gene uncertain. Germline V gene lookup returns CDR1 SGHDT and CDR2 YYEEEE. V was pared by 5 bases and J by 3 bases, with 23 bases between. The CDR3 contains 17 residues. The CDR3 DNA reads as TGTGCCAGCAGTCGTACAAGAACCGCGGTCCTGCACTATGGCTACACCTTC. Residues: CASSRTRTAVLHYGYTF.

The V call is TRBV6-1, the J call TRBJ2-3; TRBD1 matches at 8 bases. Germline CDR1 is MNHNS and CDR2 is SASEGT. The CDR3 has 13 residues. V trimming: 5 bases; J trimming: 6 bases; junction bases outside the gene matches: 4. CDR3 amino acids: CASSSTGGDTQYF. CDR3 in DNA: TGTGCCAGCAGTAGCACAGGGGGGGATACGCAGTATTTT.

This sequence joins TRBV6-6 and TRBJ1-5, with D hard to call. The CDR3 is 15 amino acids. Germline-derived CDR1 and CDR2 are MNHNY and SVGAGI (reference sequence). Trimming took 7 bases from V and 1 from J, leaving 14 bases between them. The CDR3 region has the DNA TGTGCCAGCACCGGAGGCCGAGCCAGCAATCAGCCCCAGCATTTT. This codes for CASTGGRASNQPQHF.

This clone was recorded once. The gene calls are TRBV11-2 and TRBJ2-3; weak D call: TRBD2 (5 bases). The V and J ends lost 1 base and 5 bases respectively, with 10 bases between them. The CDR3 spans 14 residues. The germline V gene has CDR1 SGHAT and CDR2 FQNNGV. The CDR3 DNA is TGTGCCAGCAGCTTAGGCGGGCCCGGAGATACGCAGTATTTT. Its translation: CASSLGGPGDTQYF. Complete variable domain (other parts from reference TRBV11-2 and TRBJ2-3): EAGVAQSPRYKIIEKRQSVAFWCNPISGHATLYWYQQILGQGPKLLIQFQNNGVVDDSQLPKDRFSAERLKGVDSTLKIQPAKLEDSAVYLCASSLGGPGDTQYFGPGTRLTVL.

The rearrangement links TRBV4-1 to TRBJ1-1; 9 nucleotides agree with TRBD1. CDR3 length equals 14 residues. J was trimmed by 1 base and V by 10 bases; bases with no gene match: 7. CDR1 and CDR2 (germline): MGHRA, YSYEKL. The CDR3 nucleotides read TGCGCCACACGACAGGGGGGTAGGAACACTGAAGCTTTCTTT. Translation: CATRQGGRNTEAFF.

This chain joins TRBV7-6 and TRBJ2-1; the match to TRBD2 covers 7 bases. The CDR3 consists of 14 residues. The germline CDR1 and CDR2 sequences are SGHVS and FNYEAQ. With V trimmed by 2 bases and J by 9 bases, 7 bases remained unmatched. The CDR3 DNA reads as TGTGCCAGCAGCTTATCGGCGGGAGCCGTTGAGCAGTTCTTC. Its protein is CASSLSAGAVEQFF. The full variable domain, with the rest looked up from reference TRBV7-6 and TRBJ2-1, is GAGVSQSPRYKVTKRGQDVALRCDPISGHVSLYWYRQALGQGPEFLTYFNYEAQQDKSGLPNDRFSAERPEGSISTLTIQRTEQRDSAMYRCASSLSAGAVEQFFGPGTRLTVL.

The chain joins TRBV7-2 to TRBJ2-2; 13 bases line up with TRBD2. The CDR3 length is 16 residues. The V gene end was trimmed by 3 bases and the J gene end by 7 bases; junction bases not matched to a gene: 5. The V gene's germline CDR1 is SGHTA and CDR2 FQGNSA. CDR3 in amino acids: CASSFWTSGGIGELFF. Written as DNA, the CDR3 is TGTGCCAGCAGCTTCTGGACTAGCGGGGGTATCGGGGAGCTGTTTTTT.

The chain links TRBV19 to TRBJ1-2; TRBD1 is a possible D gene (5 bases). V lost 6 bases to trimming and J lost 6 bases, with 20 bases between them. The CDR3 has 15 amino acids. CDR1 and CDR2 from the germline V gene are LNHDA and SQIVND (reference sequence). CDR3 DNA: TGTGCCAGTAGAAGGGCGAAGGGCAGGGTGGATGGCTACACCTTC. Amino acids: CASRRAKGRVDGYTF.

This clone was seen once. This chain links TRBV30 with TRBJ2-7; 9 positions agree with TRBD1. This CDR3 region has 12 residues. V lost 2 bases to trimming and J lost 6 bases; unmatched junction nucleotides: 2. Germline loops: CDR1 GTSNPN, CDR2 SVGIG (reference sequence). CDR3 nucleotides: TGTGCCTGGAGTACAGGGGGCGGCGAGCAGTACTTC. This translates into CAWSTGGGEQYF.

By proportion, this clone is medium-sized. The V call is TRBV30, the J call TRBJ2-2, with D perhaps assigned TRBD1 or TRBD2 (6 bases each). V was pared by 3 bases and J by 6 bases, with 11 bases between. The CDR3 is 13 residues long. Germline values: CDR1 GTSNPN, CDR2 SVGIG (reference sequence). The CDR3 reads CAWSHREAGELFF. The CDR3 DNA follows: TGTGCCTGGAGCCACAGGGAGGCCGGGGAGCTGTTTTTT.

This clone was observed a single time. The V and J genes are TRBV30 and TRBJ2-5; D is uncertain. Germline V lookup: CDR1 GTSNPN, CDR2 SVGIG (reference sequence). V was shortened by 1 base and J by 4 bases, with 7 bases between the two germline ends. The CDR3 totals 12 residues. The CDR3 spells CAWSAVRETQYF. The CDR3 bases are TGTGCCTGGAGTGCAGTAAGAGAGACCCAGTACTTC.

This clone appeared once. The V gene is TRBV2, the J gene TRBJ2-5; no definite D call. V dropped 6 bases and J dropped 2 bases, with 13 bases sitting between them. CDR1 SNHLY and CDR2 FYNNEI come from the germline V gene. CDR3 length: 14 residues. In nucleotides, the CDR3 is TGTGCCAGCAGCGATGGACGGTTTCAAGAGACCCAGTACTTC. Translation gives CASSDGRFQETQYF.

The chain carries TRBV10-1 and TRBJ2-1; 10 bases line up with TRBD2. Germline trimming cut 6 bases from V and 4 bases from J; bases unmatched to any gene: 3. Looked up from germline, CDR1 is WNHNN and CDR2 is SYGVQD (reference sequence). The CDR3 loop spans 14 amino acids. The CDR3 reads CASRSGGEYNEQFF. CDR3 in DNA: TGCGCCAGCAGGAGCGGGGGGGAATACAATGAGCAGTTCTTC.